Presented here are 11 T cell receptor beta chains from one specimen sequenced in a study of T cells in tuberculosis. Cells were sorted from thawed PBMC rested overnight and stained with GMM-loaded CD1B tetramer, viability dye and anti-CD3. The CD1B tetramers carried C32 glucose monomycolate purified from Rhodococcus equi. Clones were read by immunoSEQ multiplex PCR, and TCRdb kept only the in-frame ones, dropping some. Of about 58,000 clones detected, 88% appear once; the ten largest clones hold roughly 22%. Sample: CD1b-GMM tetramer-negative cells sorted from PBMCs. These receptors were taken from an adult woman with latent tuberculosis.

The CDR3 DNA reads as TGTGCCAGCAGCCCCCGAATTTCAGGGAAAACCTACTACGAGCAGTACTTC. Translation gives CASSPRISGKTYYEQYF. V usage is TRBV7-6 and J usage is TRBJ2-7, with D possibly TRBD1 on 5 matching bases. The V and J ends lost 5 bases and 3 bases respectively, with 23 bases between them. Germline V gene sequence: CDR1 SGHVS, CDR2 FNYEAQ. The CDR3 has 17 amino acids.

A remark on this clone: Other DNA sequences in this specimen translate into the identical CDR3. The gene calls are TRBV7-3 and TRBJ2-1; 7 nucleotides match TRBD2. This CDR3 is 13 amino acids long. In germline, CDR1 is SGHTA, CDR2 FQGTGA. V dropped 6 bases and J dropped 6; count of bases not matched to a gene: 5. The CDR3 DNA follows: TGTGCCAGCAGTTATGGGGGGGGCAATGAGCAGTTCTTC. It codes for CASSYGGGNEQFF.

V gene TRBV30 combines with J gene TRBJ2-7; a possible D gene is TRBD2 (5 bases). CDR3 length equals 12 residues. The ends were cut back, 0 bases at V and 5 bases at J, with 8 bases in the middle. Germline loops: CDR1 GTSNPN, CDR2 SVGIG (reference sequence). CDR3 DNA sequence: TGTGCCTGGAGTGTAGGACTCCACGAGCAGTACTTC. Its translation: CAWSVGLHEQYF.

The gene calls are TRBV5-1 and TRBJ2-7, with D maybe TRBD1 (7 bases). The CDR3 loop spans 15 amino acids. CDR1 and CDR2 from the germline V gene are SGHRS and YFSETQ. Trimming stripped 0 bases from V and 2 bases from J, with 12 bases between. The CDR3 region has the DNA TGCGCCAGCAGCTTGGATCAGGGGGGCCCCTACGAGCAGTACTTC. It is translated as CASSLDQGGPYEQYF.

The rearrangement uses TRBV15 and TRBJ2-3; no reliable D call. Deletions cut 1 base from V and 3 bases from J, with 2 bases between. The CDR3 is 12 amino acids. Germline V CDR1 and CDR2: LNHNV, YYDKDF (reference sequence). In DNA form, the CDR3 reads TGTGCCACCAGCAGAGCTACAGATACGCAGTATTTT. Its translation: CATSRATDTQYF.

This rearrangement joins TRBV6-1 to TRBJ2-7, with a possible D match to TRBD2 (5 bases). The CDR3 is 15 amino acids. Germline loops: CDR1 MNHNS, CDR2 SASEGT. V dropped 7 bases and J dropped 7 bases, with 23 bases sitting between them. CDR3 nucleotide sequence: TGTGCCAGCACCGTAGAGGGCAGTGAGATTGGGGAGCAGTACTTC. Its protein is CASTVEGSEIGEQYF.

This clone turned up a few times. V usage is TRBV2 and J usage is TRBJ2-1; TRBD1 agrees at 9 bases. Germline V gives CDR1 SNHLY, CDR2 FYNNEI. The V and J ends lost 7 bases and 2 bases, in that order; junction bases with no gene match: 3. CDR3 length: 14 residues. CDR3 loop: CASMRDRAYNEQFF. The CDR3 region has the DNA TGTGCCAGCATGAGGGACAGGGCCTACAATGAGCAGTTCTTC. Looking up the rest from reference TRBV2 and TRBJ2-1 gives the full variable domain: EPEVTQTPSHQVTQMGQEVILRCVPISNHLYFYWYRQILGQKVEFLVSFYNNEISEKSEIFDDQFSVERPDGSNFTLKIRSTKLEDSAMYFCASMRDRAYNEQFFGPGTRLTVL.

The chain combines TRBV6-1 with TRBJ1-5; TRBD1 might be the D (6 bases). The V end was cut by 7 bases, the J end by 5 bases, with 15 bases between. CDR3 length equals 14 residues. Germline V gene lookup returns CDR1 MNHNS and CDR2 SASEGT. The DNA for the CDR3 is TGTGCCAGCAACCTTTACCAGGGGTATCAGCCCCAGCATTTT. Translation: CASNLYQGYQPQHF.

The rearrangement links TRBV7-2 to TRBJ1-6; 9 bases align to TRBD1. The CDR3 contains 15 residues. With 4 bases clipped from V and 7 bases from J, the junction kept 5 bases outside the gene matches. Looked up from germline, CDR1 is SGHTA and CDR2 is FQGNSA. The CDR3 DNA follows: TGTGCCAGCAGCTATCCGGGACAGGGCAATTCACCCCTCCACTTT. This translates into CASSYPGQGNSPLHF.

Notes on this clone: Other DNA sequences from this sample encode an identical CDR3 as well. This chain connects TRBV4-2 to TRBJ1-5, with 10 bases lining up with TRBD1. Germline V lookup: CDR1 LGHNA, CDR2 YNFKEQ. This CDR3 is 19 amino acids long. Trimming cost V 3 bases and J 2 bases; bases outside gene matches: 13. CDR3 coding DNA: TGTGCCAGCAGCCAGGATAGAAAGTCAGGGACAGGGGGCAATCAGCCCCAGCATTTT. Protein product: CASSQDRKSGTGGNQPQHF.

The V gene is TRBV27, the J gene TRBJ2-6; 7 nucleotides match TRBD1. From germline, CDR1 is MNHEY and CDR2 SMNVEV (reference sequence). The CDR3 is made up of 16 amino acids. With V trimmed by 4 bases and J by 2 bases, 5 bases remained unmatched. The CDR3, as DNA: TGTGCCAGCAGTTGGCAGGGGGTGGCTGGGGCCAACGTCCTGACTTTC. As protein: CASSWQGVAGANVLTF. The full variable domain, its missing parts supplied by reference TRBV27 and TRBJ2-6, is EAQVTQNPRYLITVTGKKLTVTCSQNMNHEYMSWYRQDPGLGLRQIYYSMNVEVTDKGDVPEGYKVSRKEKRNFPLILESPSPNQTSLYFCASSWQGVAGANVLTFGAGSRLTVL.